The 26 T cell receptor beta chains given below trace back to one sample, sequenced in a study of blood T cell repertoires in COVID-19. Profiling relied on immunoSEQ multiplex PCR, and the TCRdb table lists in-frame clones only, not all of them. The sample carries about 270,000 clones, 83% recorded once. The source material was peripheral blood. These receptors were obtained from a woman in her 50s who had recovered from COVID-19.

The rearrangement links TRBV13 to TRBJ2-5, with a possible D match to TRBD1 (7 bases). CDR3 length: 18 amino acids. Looked up from germline, CDR1 is PRHDT and CDR2 is FYEKMQ (reference sequence). V lost 1 base to trimming and J lost 3 bases, with 21 bases between them. The CDR3 protein is CASSLARGTDLSKETQYF. The CDR3 DNA reads as TGTGCCAGCAGCTTAGCCCGGGGGACAGACCTCTCCAAAGAGACCCAGTACTTC.

The genes are TRBV28 and TRBJ2-7, with D unclear. CDR1 is MDHEN, CDR2 SYDVKM, per germline. This CDR3 has 14 amino acids. Trimming removed 5 bases at V and 2 bases at J, with 13 bases between. DNA of the CDR3: TGTGCCAGCAGTAGCCACCCGATCCCCTACGAGCAGTACTTC. It translates to CASSSHPIPYEQYF. Looking up the rest from reference TRBV28 and TRBJ2-7 gives the full variable domain: DVKVTQSSRYLVKRTGEKVFLECVQDMDHENMFWYRQDPGLGLRLIYFSYDVKMKEKGDIPEGYSVSREKKERFSLILESASTNQTSMYLCASSSHPIPYEQYFGPGTRLTVT.

The V gene is TRBV27, the J gene TRBJ2-5; 12 bases are shared with TRBD1. The germline V gene has CDR1 MNHEY and CDR2 SMNVEV (reference sequence). The V gene end was trimmed by 5 bases and the J gene end by 4 bases; junction bases not matched to a gene: 11. This CDR3 contains 17 residues. CDR3 sequence reads: CASSIGTGGGLGETQYF. CDR3 coding DNA: TGTGCCAGCAGTATCGGGACAGGGGGCGGTTTGGGAGAGACCCAGTACTTC.

The CDR3, as DNA: TGTGCCACCAGAGAGAGGACTAGCGGGAGTCATTTGACCGGGGAGCTGTTTTTT. Translating gives CATRERTSGSHLTGELFF. The V and J genes are TRBV24-1 and TRBJ2-2; 13 nucleotides line up with TRBD2. CDR1 is KGHDR and CDR2 is SFDVKD in the germline V gene. Trimming at V came to 7 bases and at J to 5 bases, leaving 12 bases not matched to a gene. The CDR3 is 18 amino acids.

The chain links TRBV4-2 to TRBJ1-4; 7 bases line up with TRBD1. Germline CDR1 reads LGHNA; CDR2 reads YNFKEQ. V lost 4 bases to trimming and J lost 5 bases; unmatched junction nucleotides: 4. This CDR3 comprises 14 residues. The CDR3 nucleotides read TGTGCCAGCAGCCTGGGACAGTCAAATGAAAAACTGTTTTTT. Its protein product is CASSLGQSNEKLFF.

The chain links TRBV11-2 to TRBJ2-7; no definite D call. CDR3 length: 11 residues. V lost 3 bases and J lost 7, with 7 bases in between. Germline-derived CDR1 and CDR2 are SGHAT and FQNNGV. The chain's CDR3 is CASSLREEQYF. As DNA, the CDR3 is TGTGCCAGCAGCTTGAGAGAAGAGCAGTACTTC.

A few counts support this clone. Relative to the germline gene, one junction end is altered; a read error may explain this. The chain couples TRBV3-1 (or the pseudogene TRBV3-2) to TRBJ2-5; 7 positions match TRBD1. This CDR3 has 11 residues. Per the germline V gene, CDR1 is LGHDT and CDR2 is YNNKEL (reference sequence). CDR3 loop: CASSHRDSHHF. In DNA, the CDR3 is TGTGCCAGCAGCCACCGGGACAGTCATCACTTC.

There are many counts of this clone. The chain has TRBV4-3 and TRBJ2-1, with D possibly TRBD1 on 5 matching bases. The V and J ends lost 2 bases and 8 bases respectively, with 10 bases between them. This CDR3 has 13 residues. The germline V gene encodes CDR1 LGHNA and CDR2 YSLEER. CDR3 in amino acids: CASSQLGADEQFF. For the CDR3, the DNA is TGCGCCAGCAGCCAATTAGGGGCGGATGAGCAGTTCTTC.

V and J are TRBV4-3 and TRBJ1-1; D unclear. Germline V gives CDR1 LGHNA, CDR2 YSLEER. The CDR3 consists of 12 residues. The V end lost 1 base, the J end lost 7 bases, and 7 bases lay between the germline ends. The CDR3 region is CASSQVTGEAFF. CDR3 nucleotides: TGCGCCAGCAGCCAAGTCACGGGTGAAGCTTTCTTT.

This chain uses TRBV11-3 with TRBJ2-1; TRBD2 matches 13 bases. J lost 8 bases, V lost 3 bases, and 4 bases had no gene match. Germline loops: CDR1 SGHNT, CDR2 YENEEA. CDR3 length equals 15 residues. CDR3 in DNA: TGTGCCAGCAGCTTCCGGACTAGCGGGAGCGATGAGCAGTTCTTC. This encodes CASSFRTSGSDEQFF.

This chain connects TRBV11-3 to TRBJ1-4; unclear D gene. The CDR3 totals 14 residues. Germline CDR1 and CDR2: SGHNT and YENEEA. V was pared by 1 base and J by 10 bases, with 13 bases between. CDR3 sequence: CASSLGFVSGKLFF. DNA for the CDR3: TGTGCCAGCAGCTTAGGGTTCGTTTCCGGAAAACTGTTTTTT.

This chain joins TRBV10-3 and TRBJ1-1; 7 bases map to TRBD1. CDR3 length equals 14 residues. Germline CDR1 ENHRY, CDR2 SYGVKD. V shed 4 bases and J 4 bases; nucleotides not matched to a gene: 6. DNA of the CDR3: TGTGCCATCAGTGGACAGGGTAGGGGCACTGAAGCTTTCTTT. Its translation: CAISGQGRGTEAFF.

This chain links TRBV30 with TRBJ1-2, with 7 bases identical to TRBD1. V trimming: 2 bases; J trimming: 7 bases; junction bases outside the gene matches: 10. The CDR3 contains 14 residues. CDR1 GTSNPN and CDR2 SVGIG come from the germline V gene (reference sequence). The DNA of the CDR3 is TGTGCCTGGAGTAGGGGGCAGGGCACTGGTGGCTACACCTTC. It translates to CAWSRGQGTGGYTF. The entire variable domain, with the rest obtained from reference TRBV30 and TRBJ1-2, is as follows: SQTIHQWPATLVQPVGSPLSLECTVEGTSNPNLYWYRQAAGRGLQLLFYSVGIGQISSEVPQNLSASRPQDRQFILSSKKLLLSDSGFYLCAWSRGQGTGGYTFGSGTRLTVV.

V and J are TRBV30 and TRBJ2-3, with 9 bases fitting TRBD2. The CDR3 has 14 residues. Germline values: CDR1 GTSNPN, CDR2 SVGIG (reference sequence). After removal of 1 base from V and 5 bases from J, the junction contained 4 bases not matched to a gene. CDR3: CAWSGVAGVDTQYF. CDR3 bases: TGTGCCTGGAGTGGAGTAGCGGGAGTAGATACGCAGTATTTT.

The chain combines TRBV7-9 with TRBJ1-1, with TRBD1 matching 7 bases. The CDR3 is 19 residues long. The ends lost 2 bases at V and 0 bases at J; junction bases unmatched: 15. Looked up from germline, CDR1 is SEHNR and CDR2 is FQNEAQ (reference sequence). Written as DNA, the CDR3 is TGTGCCAGCAGCTTACTTCGGGGAGACCCGGGACAGTTGAACACTGAAGCTTTCTTT. Amino acids: CASSLLRGDPGQLNTEAFF. Complete variable domain (other parts from reference TRBV7-9 and TRBJ1-1): DTGVSQNPRHKITKRGQNVTFRCDPISEHNRLYWYRQTLGQGPEFLTYFQNEAQLEKSRLLSDRFSAERPKGSFSTLEIQRTEQGDSAMYLCASSLLRGDPGQLNTEAFFGQGTRLTVV.

This rearrangement joins TRBV24-1 to TRBJ1-2; D might be TRBD1 (5 bases). V lost 7 bases and J lost 8, with 19 bases in between. The germline gives CDR1 KGHDR, CDR2 SFDVKD. The CDR3 totals 14 residues. The chain's CDR3 is CATRDTSGLRGYTF. The CDR3 DNA reads TGTGCCACCAGAGATACGTCAGGGCTTAGGGGCTACACCTTC.

The chain couples TRBV18 to TRBJ2-1; no clear D. Trimming cost V 1 base and J 1 base, with 8 bases left between them. CDR3 size: 15 residues. Germline-derived CDR1 and CDR2 are KGHSH and LQKENI. The CDR3 DNA follows: TGTGCCAGCTCACCACTGGTCCTATCCTACAATGAGCAGTTCTTC. Its protein is CASSPLVLSYNEQFF.

The V gene is TRBV7-8, the J gene TRBJ1-4, with 7 bases fitting TRBD1. CDR3 length: 16 residues. After removal of 4 bases from V and 1 base from J, the junction contained 6 bases not matched to a gene. Germline V CDR1 and CDR2: SGHVS, FQNEAQ. The CDR3 nucleotides read TGTGCCAGCAGCTCTACAGGGGTCCTAACTAATGAAAAACTGTTTTTT. It encodes CASSSTGVLTNEKLFF.

In DNA, the CDR3 is TGTGCCAGTAGCAAGGGGCTAGGAGAGACCCAGTACTTC. Protein sequence: CASSKGLGETQYF. J is TRBJ2-5 and V is TRBV19; D may be TRBD1 (5 bases). Germline CDR1 LNHDA, CDR2 SQIVND (reference sequence). This CDR3 is built from 13 residues. V dropped 6 bases and J dropped 4 bases, with 12 bases sitting between them. The variable domain in full, completed from reference TRBV19 and TRBJ2-5, reads DGGITQSPKYLFRKEGQNVTLSCEQNLNHDAMYWYRQDPGQGLRLIYYSQIVNDFQKGDIAEGYSVSREKKESFPLTVTSAQKNPTAFYLCASSKGLGETQYFGPGTRLLVL.

CDR3 bases: TGTGCCAGCAGTGTTCAGGGACAGGAGAACTCCTATAATTCACCCCTCCACTTT. Translation gives CASSVQGQENSYNSPLHF. This rearrangement joins TRBV6-1 to TRBJ1-6; 8 positions match TRBD1. Germline V gene sequence: CDR1 MNHNS, CDR2 SASEGT. With 4 bases clipped from V and 0 bases from J, the junction kept 8 bases outside the gene matches. The CDR3 sequence is 18 residues long.

J is TRBJ2-2 and V is TRBV7-9; 7 nucleotides match TRBD1. This CDR3 has 17 residues. Trimming removed 5 bases from V and 1 base from J; junction bases left unmatched: 10. Germline V CDR1 and CDR2: SEHNR, FQNEAQ (reference sequence). The CDR3 DNA reads TGTGCCAGCAGCGTGGCTTGGGACAGCTTGAACACCGGGGAGCTGTTTTTT. Its translation: CASSVAWDSLNTGELFF.

The sample holds a few counts of this clone. This CDR3 is CASSLQGLWYQPQHF. The CDR3 DNA sequence: TGTGCCAGCAGCTTGCAGGGGTTGTGGTATCAGCCCCAGCATTTT. The chain employs TRBV7-2 and TRBJ1-5; TRBD1 is a possible D gene (6 bases). V dropped 3 bases and J dropped 5 bases, with 14 bases sitting between them. The CDR3 runs 15 residues. Looked up from germline, CDR1 is SGHTA and CDR2 is FQGNSA.

This clone was picked up a small number of times. The J gene is TRBJ2-4, the V gene TRBV19; weak D call: TRBD1 (5 bases). CDR1 LNHDA and CDR2 SQIVND come from the germline V gene (reference sequence). There are 17 residues in the CDR3. Trimming shortened V by 1 base and J by 0 bases, and 13 bases separated the two germline ends. CDR3 nucleotides: TGTGCCAGTAGTATAGCCACAGGCGTACTAGCCAAAAACATTCAGTACTTC. It specifies CASSIATGVLAKNIQYF.

The J gene is TRBJ2-3, the V gene TRBV24-1; D might be TRBD1 (6 bases). Trimming stripped 3 bases from V and 0 bases from J, with 9 bases between. Germline V gene lookup returns CDR1 KGHDR and CDR2 SFDVKD. The CDR3 consists of 15 residues. The DNA of the CDR3 is TGTGCCACCAGTGATACAGGGCTTAGCACAGATACGCAGTATTTT. Amino acids: CATSDTGLSTDTQYF.

The V and J genes are TRBV29-1 and TRBJ1-1; the D is unclear. The germline V and J ends were trimmed by 4 bases and 3 bases, with 18 bases remaining between them. CDR3 length: 15 residues. Germline CDR1 and CDR2: SQVTM and ANQGSEA. CDR3 nucleotides: TGCAGCGTTGCCCCCAAGGTGGCGGTCCACACTGAAGCTTTCTTT. Amino acid sequence: CSVAPKVAVHTEAFF.

The rearrangement joins TRBV7-2 to TRBJ1-5; 8 bases agree with TRBD1. The germline V gene has CDR1 SGHTA and CDR2 FQGNSA. V gave up 2 bases and J gave up 5 bases; unmatched junction bases: 8. The CDR3 totals 16 residues. The CDR3 here is CASSLPWTGRDQPQHF. CDR3 coding DNA: TGTGCCAGCAGCTTACCATGGACAGGGCGAGATCAGCCCCAGCATTTT.